One sample yielded the 18 T cell receptor beta chains listed below, sequenced in a study of T cell responses to AZD1222 COVID-19 vaccine. The repertoire was sequenced with immunoSEQ multiplex PCR; TCRdb's copy has only in-frame clones and lacks some. The data contain roughly 96,000 clones, 70% to 90% of them seen just once; the ten biggest clones take up roughly 2.7%. The sample was peripheral blood, taken on day 0 of AZD1222 vaccination. These TCRs come from an adult in good health.

V and J are TRBV5-6 and TRBJ1-1, with D tentatively TRBD1 (6 bases). Trimming removed 4 bases from V and 4 bases from J, with 14 bases in between. The CDR3 runs to 14 residues. In germline, CDR1 is SGHDT, CDR2 YYEEEE. The CDR3 DNA reads TGTGCCAGCAGCGTGAGGGGGGTTCGCACTGAAGCTTTCTTT. Its translation: CASSVRGVRTEAFF.

The J gene is TRBJ2-5, the V gene TRBV29-1, with TRBD2 matching 10 bases. Germline loops: CDR1 SQVTM, CDR2 ANQGSEA. The CDR3 loop spans 18 amino acids. Trimming took 1 base from V and 5 from J; bases not matched to a gene: 16. CDR3 sequence reads: CSVEGEEASGSPQETQYF. CDR3 sequence (DNA): TGCAGCGTTGAAGGAGAAGAGGCTAGCGGGAGCCCCCAGGAGACCCAGTACTTC.

This chain connects TRBV19 to TRBJ2-5, with TRBD2 matching over 15 bases. Germline loops: CDR1 LNHDA, CDR2 SQIVND (reference sequence). Germline trimming cut 4 bases from V and 4 bases from J; bases unmatched to any gene: 1. This CDR3 has 15 amino acids. The CDR3 DNA sequence: TGTGCCAGTAGTAAGGGACTAGCGGGAGGAGAGACCCAGTACTTC. Protein product: CASSKGLAGGETQYF.

J is TRBJ1-1 and V is TRBV7-9; D gene unclear. This CDR3 region has 14 residues. V lost 8 bases, J lost 4 bases, and 17 bases lay in between. Germline CDR1 is SEHNR and CDR2 is FQNEAQ (reference sequence). The CDR3 DNA follows: TGTGCCAGCGCGCAGGACGCGCATGTCACTGAAGCTTTCTTT. It yields the protein CASAQDAHVTEAFF.

This clone was detected a few times. V gene TRBV29-1 combines with J gene TRBJ1-2; D is possibly TRBD1 (5 bases). The CDR3 contains 12 residues. The V and J ends lost 3 bases and 7 bases respectively, with 12 bases between them. CDR1 is SQVTM and CDR2 is ANQGSEA in the germline V gene. CDR3 in amino acids: CSVDGARRGYTF. CDR3 DNA sequence: TGCAGCGTTGATGGGGCAAGACGTGGCTACACCTTC.

The rearrangement joins TRBV19 to TRBJ2-7; D perhaps matches TRBD2 (6 bases). Trimming removed 10 bases at V and 3 bases at J, with 19 bases between. This CDR3 contains 14 residues. CDR1 is LNHDA, CDR2 SQIVND, per germline (reference sequence). Here the CDR3 reads CATNMAGLGYEQYF. In DNA, the CDR3 is TGTGCCACCAACATGGCGGGACTGGGCTACGAGCAGTACTTC.

The V call is TRBV19, the J call TRBJ1-1; D gene uncertain. Germline loops: CDR1 LNHDA, CDR2 SQIVND (reference sequence). The V end was cut by 10 bases, the J end by 2 bases, with 14 bases between. The CDR3 runs 13 residues. CDR3 DNA sequence: TGTGCCACCGGGGTTAAAGCTAACACTGAAGCTTTCTTT. Translation: CATGVKANTEAFF.

The CDR3 spells CASSYLDSNTGELFF. Here the CDR3 DNA reads TGTGCCAGCAGTTACCTTGACAGTAACACCGGGGAGCTGTTTTTT. The J gene is TRBJ2-2, the V gene TRBV6-2 or TRBV6-3; D might be TRBD1 (5 bases). This CDR3 has 15 residues. CDR1 and CDR2 from the germline V gene are MNHEY and SVGEGT. The V gene lost 2 bases and the J gene lost 2 bases, with 9 bases spanning the gap.

The rearrangement links TRBV28 to TRBJ1-3, with 12 bases matching TRBD1. The CDR3 length is 17 residues. The J segment lost 0 bases and the V segment lost 5 bases, leaving 5 bases of the junction unmatched. Germline CDR1 MDHEN, CDR2 SYDVKM. CDR3 sequence reads: CASSRPGQGASGNTIYF. The CDR3 DNA follows: TGTGCCAGCAGTCGACCGGGACAGGGGGCCTCTGGAAACACCATATATTTT.

The V and J genes are TRBV4-1 and TRBJ2-3; D gene uncertain. Germline V CDR1 and CDR2: MGHRA, YSYEKL. V was pared by 1 base and J by 3 bases, with 5 bases between. This CDR3 has 13 residues. CDR3 coding DNA: TGCGCCAGCAGCCAAGGGAGAACAGATACGCAGTATTTT. Translation: CASSQGRTDTQYF.

In this sample, this clone turned up a few times. This sample includes further DNA sequences coding for the same CDR3. The chain recombines TRBV6-5 with TRBJ2-2; 7 bases are a match to TRBD2. This CDR3 is built from 14 residues. The V and J ends lost 6 bases and 1 base, in that order; junction bases with no gene match: 2. Germline CDR1 reads MNHEY; CDR2 reads SVGAGI. CDR3 loop: CASRSGVNTGELFF. The CDR3 region has the DNA TGTGCCAGCAGAAGCGGGGTGAACACCGGGGAGCTGTTTTTT.

This chain joins TRBV7-2 and TRBJ1-2, with D possibly being TRBD1 (6 bases). Germline V lookup: CDR1 SGHTA, CDR2 FQGNSA. V shed 2 bases and J shed 0 bases, with 10 bases lying between them. The CDR3 loop spans 15 amino acids. The CDR3 DNA reads TGTGCCAGCAGCTTATCGACAGGACCTAACTATGGCTACACCTTC. Protein product: CASSLSTGPNYGYTF.

The chain joins TRBV28 to TRBJ2-7; the match to TRBD2 covers 7 bases. The CDR3 is 15 residues long. V was pared by 7 bases and J by 7 bases, with 16 bases of the junction left unmatched. CDR1 and CDR2 (germline): MDHEN, SYDVKM. The CDR3 here is CASITTRASGLEQYF. The CDR3 region has the DNA TGTGCCAGCATCACCACCCGGGCTAGCGGTTTAGAGCAGTACTTC.

This chain links TRBV28 with TRBJ1-4, with 9 nucleotides matching TRBD1. Germline V gene lookup returns CDR1 MDHEN and CDR2 SYDVKM. This CDR3 has 15 amino acids. V was clipped by 3 bases and J by 3 bases; unmatched bases: 2. CDR3 residues: CASSLTGGANEKLFF. CDR3 nucleotide sequence: TGTGCCAGCAGTTTGACAGGGGGTGCTAATGAAAAACTGTTTTTT.

V and J are TRBV9 and TRBJ1-3; TRBD1 is a possible D gene (5 bases). This CDR3 is built from 15 residues. Trimming stripped 4 bases from V and 0 bases from J, with 11 bases between. Looked up from germline, CDR1 is SGDLS and CDR2 is YYNGEE. The CDR3 loop is CASSPETVSGNTIYF. In nucleotides, the CDR3 is TGTGCCAGCAGCCCAGAGACAGTCTCTGGAAACACCATATATTTT.

This clone was picked up a small number of times. The gene calls are TRBV18 and TRBJ2-2; 8 bases map to TRBD2. V shed 3 bases, J shed 1 base, and the junction held 7 bases outside the gene matches. Germline-derived CDR1 and CDR2 are KGHSH and LQKENI. The CDR3 contains 17 residues. CDR3 bases: TGTGCCAGCTCACCTACATCCGGGACTAGGAACACCGGGGAGCTGTTTTTT. It yields the protein CASSPTSGTRNTGELFF.

V gene TRBV18 combines with J gene TRBJ2-3, with TRBD2 identical over 7 bases. The CDR3 loop spans 15 amino acids. V trimming: 4 bases; J trimming: 0 bases; junction bases outside the gene matches: 4. In germline, CDR1 is KGHSH, CDR2 LQKENI. CDR3 coding DNA: TGTGCCAGCTCACTTATAGCGGGCAGCACAGATACGCAGTATTTT. This encodes CASSLIAGSTDTQYF. Looking up the rest from reference TRBV18 and TRBJ2-3 gives the full variable domain: NAGVMQNPRHLVRRRGQEARLRCSPMKGHSHVYWYRQLPEEGLKFMVYLQKENIIDESGMPKERFSAEFPKEGPSILRIQQVVRGDSAAYFCASSLIAGSTDTQYFGPGTRLTVL.

The V gene is TRBV7-2, the J gene TRBJ1-1; no reliable D call. The germline V and J ends were trimmed by 6 bases and 0 bases, with 8 bases remaining between them. Germline V gene lookup returns CDR1 SGHTA and CDR2 FQGNSA. This CDR3 has 13 residues. CDR3 nucleotide sequence: TGTGCCAGCAGACGTGAGGTGAACACTGAAGCTTTCTTT. This gives the protein CASRREVNTEAFF.